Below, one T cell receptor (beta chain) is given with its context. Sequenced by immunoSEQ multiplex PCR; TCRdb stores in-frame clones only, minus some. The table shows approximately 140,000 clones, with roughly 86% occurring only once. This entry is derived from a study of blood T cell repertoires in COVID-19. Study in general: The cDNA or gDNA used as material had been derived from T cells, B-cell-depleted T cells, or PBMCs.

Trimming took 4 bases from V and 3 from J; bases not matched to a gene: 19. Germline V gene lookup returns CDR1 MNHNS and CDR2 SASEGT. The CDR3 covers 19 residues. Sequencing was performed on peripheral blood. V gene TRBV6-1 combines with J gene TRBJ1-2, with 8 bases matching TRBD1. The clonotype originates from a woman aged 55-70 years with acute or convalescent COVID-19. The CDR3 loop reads CASSAKGGGTGDTYYGYTF. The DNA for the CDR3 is TGTGCCAGCAGTGCAAAGGGTGGAGGGACAGGAGATACATACTATGGCTACACCTTC.